These T cell receptor beta chains were read from a single sample in a study of shared clonotypes between healthy human individuals. Sequencing was performed with immunoSEQ multiplex PCR; in TCRdb, only in-frame clones are kept and a portion is missing. The repertoire holds roughly 1.5 million clones, with 95% to 99% as singletons. The material sequenced was naive CD4+ T cells sorted from blood. The receptors were gathered from a man aged 25 to 40 in good health. The CDR3 runs from the conserved cysteine through the conserved F or W. A D gene is named only where the DNA matches it firmly. The size entry is marked missing in some rows and otherwise reads once, few, many or a size class.

-	TRBD1	TRBJ1-1	TRBV10-3	TGTGCCATCAGTGGGACAGGGGGGAACACTGAAGCTTTCTTT	CAISGTGGNTEAFF
-	-	TRBJ1-2	TRBV28	TGTGCCAGCAGTTTATTGGAGAGAGGCCTGAACTATGGCTACACCTTC	CASSLLERGLNYGYTF
-	TRBD2	TRBJ2-7	TRBV15	TGTGCCACCAGCAGAGATGGGGGACTAGCCCTAGAGCAGTACTTC	CATSRDGGLALEQYF
-	-	TRBJ1-1	TRBV7-9	TGTGCCAGCAGCTTAGATGGGCGGAATGAAGCTTTCTTT	CASSLDGRNEAFF
-	-	TRBJ1-6	TRBV18	TGTGCCAGCTCATCGGTGGACACCTCGGGCTCCTATAATTCACCCCTCCACTTT	CASSSVDTSGSYNSPLHF
-	-	TRBJ2-1	TRBV7-2	TGTGCCAGCAGCTTAATCTTCAGAAACTACAATGAGCAGTTCTTC	CASSLIFRNYNEQFF
-	TRBD1	TRBJ2-7	TRBV9	TGTGCCAGCAGCGCAACCGGGACAGGGGTCTACGAGCAGTACTTC	CASSATGTGVYEQYF
-	-	TRBJ2-5	TRBV5-5	TGTGCCAGCACCCTCTCTCCCGGGGGCGTGGAGACCCAGTACTTC	CASTLSPGGVETQYF
-	-	TRBJ1-5	TRBV28	TGTGCCAGCAGTCCAAGGCTATACATCCAGCATTTT	CASSPRLYIQHF
-	TRBD2	TRBJ2-2	TRBV30	TGTGCCTGGAGTTATCTAGCGGGTGGCTCAGTCGGGGAGCTGTTTTTT	CAWSYLAGGSVGELFF
-	-	TRBJ1-4	TRBV5-1	TGCGCCAGCAGCCCCGATGGGATCGAAGAAAAACTGTTTTTT	CASSPDGIEEKLFF
-	-	TRBJ2-7	TRBV28	TGTGCCAGCACCGGGCCCGTCCCCTACGAGCAGTACTTC	CASTGPVPYEQYF
-	TRBD2	TRBJ2-7	TRBV4-1	TGCGCCAGCAGCCAAGACCCCGTGGGAGCGGGAAGAGTCTCCTACGAGCAGTACTTC	CASSQDPVGAGRVSYEQYF
-	TRBD1	TRBJ1-1	TRBV18	TGTGCCAGCTCACCAAAGGACAGGGTTACTGAAGCTTTCTTT	CASSPKDRVTEAFF
-	-	TRBJ1-4	TRBV5-4	TGTGCCAGCAGCTTCAAGGGCACTAATGAAAAACTGTTTTTT	CASSFKGTNEKLFF
-	-	TRBJ2-6	TRBV5-4	TGTGCCAGCAGCTCCGGGGTGGCTGGGGCCAACGTCCTGACTTTC	CASSSGVAGANVLTF
-	TRBD1	TRBJ2-1	TRBV6-4	TGTGCCAGCAGAAGGACAGGGCTTGGCGATGAGCAGTTCTTC	CASRRTGLGDEQFF
once	-	TRBJ2-2	TRBV5-4	TGTGCCAGCAGCTTGGCCTCCCGGCGCACCGGGGAGCTGTTTTTT	CASSLASRRTGELFF
once	-	TRBJ2-1	TRBV28	TGTGCCAGCAGTTCGCGGGGGCGGGTTACCAATGAGCAGTTCTTC	CASSSRGRVTNEQFF
-	TRBD2	TRBJ2-3	TRBV5-1	TGCGCCAGCAGCGTCGGGACTAGCAGTGATACGCAGTATTTT	CASSVGTSSDTQYF
-	-	TRBJ1-3	TRBV7-3	TGTGCCAGCAGCCGTTCGGGGGGCTCTGGAAACACCATATATTTT	CASSRSGGSGNTIYF
few	-	TRBJ1-4	TRBV27	TGTGCCAGCAGTCCGAGGGCAGGGCTCTATGAAAAACTGTTTTTT	CASSPRAGLYEKLFF
-	-	TRBJ2-1	TRBV6-5	TGTGCCAGCACCGGGTACAATGAGCAGTTCTTC	CASTGYNEQFF
-	-	TRBJ2-2	TRBV9	TGTGCCAGCAGCGTATCCGGGGCCGGGGAGCTGTTTTTT	CASSVSGAGELFF
-	-	TRBJ2-6	TRBV18	TGTGCCAGCTCACCACTTTCCGGTTCTGGGGCCAACGTCCTGACTTTC	CASSPLSGSGANVLTF
-	TRBD2	TRBJ2-1	TRBV29-1	TGCAGCGTTGAAGGCCCCTCCGTTGGACTAGCGGGAGTATCCTACAATGAGCAGTTCTTC	CSVEGPSVGLAGVSYNEQFF
-	TRBD2	TRBJ2-1	TRBV19	TGTGCCAGTAGTATTCAAGGCGGGAGTCACAATGAGCAGTTCTTC	CASSIQGGSHNEQFF
-	-	TRBJ1-3	TRBV5-8	TGTGCCAGCAGCTTGAATTGGGGCTCTGGAAACACCATATATTTT	CASSLNWGSGNTIYF
-	-	TRBJ2-5	TRBV5-1	TGCGCCAGCAGCTTCGCCCAGGCACAAGAGACCCAGTACTTC	CASSFAQAQETQYF
-	-	TRBJ2-3	TRBV5-4	TGTGCCAGCAGCTTGGTTGGGTTCGATACGCAGTATTTT	CASSLVGFDTQYF
-	-	TRBJ2-3	TRBV7-2	TGTGCCAGCAGCTTCGGTGCGGATACGCAGTATTTT	CASSFGADTQYF
-	-	TRBJ2-7	TRBV2	TGTGCCAGCAGTGAAAACCAGAATCGCTACGAGCAGTACTTC	CASSENQNRYEQYF
-	-	TRBJ1-1	TRBV6-5	TGTGCCAGCAGTTTTACAGAAATGAACACTGAAGCTTTCTTT	CASSFTEMNTEAFF
-	-	TRBJ1-1	TRBV11-2	TGTGCCAGCAGCTCCCACATGAACACTGAAGCTTTCTTT	CASSSHMNTEAFF
-	-	TRBJ1-2	TRBV5-1	TGCGCCAGCAGCACTTCCGTCAACTACACCTTC	CASSTSVNYTF
-	-	TRBJ1-1	TRBV19	TGTGCCAGTAACCTAAGGAGTGATAAAGCTTTCTTT	CASNLRSDKAFF
once	-	TRBJ1-2	TRBV11-2	TGTGCCAGCAGCTTAGAGGGGGCGGGCTACACCTTC	CASSLEGAGYTF
-	TRBD1	TRBJ2-2	TRBV5-1	TGCGCCAGCCGGGACAGTACCACCGGGGAGCTGTTTTTT	CASRDSTTGELFF
-	-	TRBJ2-1	TRBV11-2	TGTGCCAGCACCACGGAGGTCGATAGTGAGCAGTTCTTC	CASTTEVDSEQFF
-	-	TRBJ2-1	TRBV9	TGTGCCAGCAGCGTAGCCCCAAGCTCCTACAATGAGCAGTTCTTC	CASSVAPSSYNEQFF
once	-	TRBJ2-6	TRBV7-6	TGTGCCAGCAGCTTAGGAGCCGCCGGGGCCAACGTCCTGACTTTC	CASSLGAAGANVLTF
-	-	TRBJ1-2	TRBV9	TGTGCCAGCAGCAGAACAGGATTTAACTATGGCTACACCTTC	CASSRTGFNYGYTF
-	-	TRBJ2-5	TRBV5-1	TGCGCCAGCAGCCTTTTTCTCCAAGAGACCCAGTACTTC	CASSLFLQETQYF
-	-	TRBJ1-5	TRBV28	TGTGCCAGCAGCACGGGAGGTCAGCCCCAGCATTTT	CASSTGGQPQHF